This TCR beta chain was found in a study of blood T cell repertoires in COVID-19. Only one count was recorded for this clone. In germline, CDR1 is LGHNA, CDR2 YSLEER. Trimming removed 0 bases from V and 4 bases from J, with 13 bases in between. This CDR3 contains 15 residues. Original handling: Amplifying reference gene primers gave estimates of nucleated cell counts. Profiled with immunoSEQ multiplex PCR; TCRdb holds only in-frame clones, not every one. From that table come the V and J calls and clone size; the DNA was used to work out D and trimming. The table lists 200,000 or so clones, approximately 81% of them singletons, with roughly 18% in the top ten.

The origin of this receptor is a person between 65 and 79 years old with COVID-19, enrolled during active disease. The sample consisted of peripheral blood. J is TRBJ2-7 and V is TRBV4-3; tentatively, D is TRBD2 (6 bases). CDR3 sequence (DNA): TGCGCCAGCAGCCAAGACCCGGGCGGGACGTACGAGCAGTACTTC. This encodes CASSQDPGGTYEQYF.